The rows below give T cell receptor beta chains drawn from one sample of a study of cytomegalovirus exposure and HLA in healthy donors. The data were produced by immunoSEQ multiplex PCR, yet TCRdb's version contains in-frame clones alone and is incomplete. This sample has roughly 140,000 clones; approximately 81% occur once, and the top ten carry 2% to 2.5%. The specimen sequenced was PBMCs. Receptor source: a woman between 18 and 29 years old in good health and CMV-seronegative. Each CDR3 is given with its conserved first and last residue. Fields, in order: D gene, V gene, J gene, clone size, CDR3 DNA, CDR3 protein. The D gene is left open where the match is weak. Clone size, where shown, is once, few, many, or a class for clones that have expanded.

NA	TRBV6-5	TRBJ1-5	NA	TGTGCCAGCAGTGCTGGACTGTTTAGCAATCAGCCCCAGCATTTT	CASSAGLFSNQPQHF
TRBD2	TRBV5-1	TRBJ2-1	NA	TGCGCCAGCAGGGACCCTAGCGGGGGTTCCTACAATGAGCAGTTCTTC	CASRDPSGGSYNEQFF
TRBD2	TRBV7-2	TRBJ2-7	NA	TGTGCCAGCAGCGCGCGGAGACTAGCGGGAGTTACCTACGAGCAGTACTTC	CASSARRLAGVTYEQYF
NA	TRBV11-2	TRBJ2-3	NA	TGTGCCAGCAGCCAGGGACTGCCAACAGATACGCAGTATTTT	CASSQGLPTDTQYF
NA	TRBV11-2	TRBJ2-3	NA	TGTGCCAGCGGTTCGGGTCTGGACTCCCGGACAGATACGCAGTATTTT	CASGSGLDSRTDTQYF
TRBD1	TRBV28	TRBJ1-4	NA	TGTGCCAGCAGTCGGGCTGACAGGGGGAATGAAAAACTGTTTTTT	CASSRADRGNEKLFF
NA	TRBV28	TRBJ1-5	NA	TGTGCCAGCGGACCGCGGACGGGAAGCGTCAATCAGCCCCAGCATTTT	CASGPRTGSVNQPQHF
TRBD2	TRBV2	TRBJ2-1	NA	TGTGCCAGCAGTCTTAGCGGGAGTTCCTACAATGAGCAGTTCTTC	CASSLSGSSYNEQFF
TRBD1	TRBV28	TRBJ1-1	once	TGTGCCAGCAGTTTACTCTCCAGGGGGTATATTTCCAAGGACACTGAAGCTTTCTTT	CASSLLSRGYISKDTEAFF
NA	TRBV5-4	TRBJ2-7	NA	TGTGCCAGCAGCTTGGGACGGGAGTTGGGGAAGCAGTACTTC	CASSLGRELGKQYF
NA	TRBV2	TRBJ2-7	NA	TGTGCCAGCAGCGAAGGTGTAATAGAGTACTTC	CASSEGVIEYF